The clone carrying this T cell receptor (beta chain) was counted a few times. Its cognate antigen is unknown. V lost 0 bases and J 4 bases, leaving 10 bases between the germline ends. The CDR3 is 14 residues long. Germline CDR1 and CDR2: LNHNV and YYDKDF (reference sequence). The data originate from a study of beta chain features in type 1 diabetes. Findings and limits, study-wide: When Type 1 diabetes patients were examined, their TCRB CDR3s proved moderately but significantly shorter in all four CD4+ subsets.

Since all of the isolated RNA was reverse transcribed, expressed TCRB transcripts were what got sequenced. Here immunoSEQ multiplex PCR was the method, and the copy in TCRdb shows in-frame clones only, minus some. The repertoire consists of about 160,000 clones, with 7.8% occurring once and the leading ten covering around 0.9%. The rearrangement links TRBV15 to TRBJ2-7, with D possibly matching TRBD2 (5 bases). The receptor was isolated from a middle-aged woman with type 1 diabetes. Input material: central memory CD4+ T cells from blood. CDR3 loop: CATSRDSGVYEQYF. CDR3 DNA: TGTGCCACCAGCAGAGACTCCGGGGTTTACGAGCAGTACTTC.